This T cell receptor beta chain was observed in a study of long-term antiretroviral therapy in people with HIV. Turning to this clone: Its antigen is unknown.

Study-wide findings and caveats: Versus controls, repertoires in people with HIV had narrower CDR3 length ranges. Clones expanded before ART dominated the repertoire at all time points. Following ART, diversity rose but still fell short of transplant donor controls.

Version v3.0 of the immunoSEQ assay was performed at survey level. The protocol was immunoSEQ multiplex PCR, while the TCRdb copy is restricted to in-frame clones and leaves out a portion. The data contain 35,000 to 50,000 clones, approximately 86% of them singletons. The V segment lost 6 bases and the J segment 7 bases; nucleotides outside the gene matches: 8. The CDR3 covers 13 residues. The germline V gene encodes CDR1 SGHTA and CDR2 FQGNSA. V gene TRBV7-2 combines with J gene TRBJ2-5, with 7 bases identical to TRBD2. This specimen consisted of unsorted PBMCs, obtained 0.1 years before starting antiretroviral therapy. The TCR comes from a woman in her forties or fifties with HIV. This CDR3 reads CASSPGLVGTQYF. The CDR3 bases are TGTGCCAGCAGTCCTGGACTAGTAGGGACCCAGTACTTC.